The next 15 T cell receptor beta chains were all read from a single sample in a study of CD8+CD57+ T cells in acquired aplastic anemia. Template material for TCR beta VDJ and CDR3 profiling consisted of genomic DNA. A single record per CDR3 protein comes from TCRdb applying MiXCR to the reads. The data contain approximately 300,000 distinct CDR3 sequences, roughly 61% of them singletons. Patients chosen for sequencing had shown CD8+CD57+ cell expansion by flow cytometry. The material sequenced was sorted CD4+, CD8+, or CD8+CD57+ T cells (not recorded which) from PBMCs. These receptors originate from a human donor with aplastic anemia.

The CDR3: CASSYRRPDEAFF. The CDR3 DNA follows: TGTGCCAGTAGCTACAGGCGGCCGGATGAAGCTTTCTTT. The chain has TRBV19 and TRBJ1-1, with D possibly matching TRBD1 (5 bases). Germline assignment: CDR1 LNHDA and CDR2 SQIVND (reference sequence). The CDR3 covers 13 residues. V was shortened by 6 bases and J by 7 bases, with 15 bases between the two germline ends.

This clonotype was observed many times. The J gene is TRBJ1-2, the V gene TRBV3-1; D is perhaps TRBD1 (5 bases). The germline V and J ends were trimmed by 4 bases and 2 bases, with 11 bases remaining between them. Looked up from germline, CDR1 is LGHDT and CDR2 is YNNKEL (reference sequence). The CDR3 runs to 14 residues. The CDR3 DNA follows: TGTGCCAGCAGCCCCATGACAGCGAACTATGGCTACACCTTC. This gives the protein CASSPMTANYGYTF.

V gene TRBV5-4 combines with J gene TRBJ1-5; D gene ambiguous. The CDR3 contains 13 residues. Per the germline V gene, CDR1 is SGHNT and CDR2 is YYREEE (reference sequence). Trimming removed 3 bases from V and 11 bases from J, with 15 bases in between. CDR3 in amino acids: CASSSGPQETQHF. CDR3 DNA sequence: TGTGCCAGCAGCTCCGGACCCCAAGAGACCCAGCATTTT.

This clonotype turned up a few times. This chain links TRBV28 with TRBJ1-1; 7 bases map to TRBD1. From germline, CDR1 is MDHEN and CDR2 SYDVKM. The CDR3 has 14 amino acids. Unmatched junction bases numbered 4, after V lost 2 bases and J lost 4 bases. CDR3 region: CASSLPSGGTEAFF. The CDR3 bases are TGTGCCAGCAGTTTACCCTCAGGGGGCACTGAAGCTTTCTTT.

This clonotype has a single count. The V call is TRBV20-1, the J call TRBJ2-7, with a possible D match to TRBD1 (5 bases). Germline lookup yields CDR1 DFQATT and CDR2 SNEGSKA (reference sequence). The CDR3 sequence is 13 residues long. Between the trimmed V and J ends, which lost 4 bases and 3 bases, there was a span of 13 bases. CDR3 protein: CSATIDSLYEQYF. In nucleotides, the CDR3 is TGCAGTGCTACAATAGACAGCCTCTACGAGCAGTACTTC.

The CDR3: CASKLAGGLNEQFF. The CDR3 region has the DNA TGTGCCAGTAAGCTAGCGGGGGGCCTCAATGAGCAGTTCTTC. This chain connects TRBV19 to TRBJ2-1, with 11 bases identical to TRBD2. Trimming removed 7 bases from V and 6 bases from J; junction bases left unmatched: 5. The CDR3 runs 14 residues. Germline V gene sequence: CDR1 LNHDA, CDR2 SQIVND (reference sequence).

A few counts support this clonotype. This chain links TRBV5-1 with TRBJ2-7; D remains unclear. The CDR3 sequence is 14 residues long. CDR1 SGHRS and CDR2 YFSETQ come from the germline V gene. The V end lost 4 bases, the J end lost 1 base, and 12 bases lay between the germline ends. In DNA, the CDR3 is TGCGCCAGCAGCCCCGGGCCTGGTTCCTACGAGCAGTACTTC. It encodes CASSPGPGSYEQYF.

The chain is built from TRBV2 and TRBJ1-2, with D hard to call. The CDR3 covers 12 residues. The germline V gene has CDR1 SNHLY and CDR2 FYNNEI. V lost 9 bases to trimming and J lost 6 bases, with 14 bases between them. CDR3 bases: TGTGCCAGTCCCGGCCCCAACCATGGCTACACCTTC. It specifies CASPGPNHGYTF.

This clonotype was counted only a few times. The rearrangement uses TRBV20-1 and TRBJ1-2; the D is unclear. The CDR3 is made up of 13 amino acids. V lost 1 base to trimming and J lost 3 bases, with 9 bases between them. CDR1 and CDR2 from the germline V gene are DFQATT and SNEGSKA (reference sequence). Written as DNA, the CDR3 is TGCAGTGCTAGAGGGGAGGCGGACTATGGCTACACCTTC. Amino acid sequence: CSARGEADYGYTF.

V and J are TRBV6-5 and TRBJ1-2; 8 nucleotides agree with TRBD1. CDR1 is MNHEY and CDR2 is SVGAGI in the germline V gene. V lost 2 bases, J lost 5 bases, and 10 bases stayed unmatched. The CDR3 is 16 amino acids. This CDR3 is CASSYVTGTGAYGYTF. The CDR3 coding sequence is TGTGCCAGCAGTTACGTAACGGGGACAGGTGCATATGGCTACACCTTC.

As regards this clonotype: The junction departs from germline at one end; a sequencing error may be responsible. The J gene is TRBJ1-6, the V gene TRBV9; 8 nucleotides align to TRBD1. CDR3 length: 16 residues. In germline, CDR1 is SGDLS, CDR2 YYNGEE. The CDR3 is CASSPGTGRSNSPLHF. The CDR3 DNA sequence: TGCGCCAGCAGCCCTGGGACAGGACGAAGTAATTCACCCCTCCACTTT.

The gene calls are TRBV19 and TRBJ2-2, with 9 bases aligning to TRBD1. The CDR3 length is 16 residues. Germline V gene data show CDR1 as LNHDA and CDR2 as SQIVND (reference sequence). With V trimmed by 3 bases and J by 2 bases, 4 bases remained unmatched. The CDR3 bases are TGTGCCAGTAGTATCCTACAGGGGGCCAACACCGGGGAGCTGTTTTTT. Protein: CASSILQGANTGELFF.

The gene calls are TRBV12-3 or TRBV12-4 and TRBJ2-7; D remains ambiguous. CDR3 length equals 11 residues. With 10 bases removed from V and 2 bases from J, the gap between germline ends came to 9 bases. CDR3: CAIKTPYEQYF. As DNA, the CDR3 is TGTGCCATCAAGACCCCCTACGAGCAGTACTTC.

The J gene is TRBJ2-7, the V gene TRBV7-9; D might be TRBD1 (7 bases). Germline CDR1 and CDR2: SEHNR and FQNEAQ (reference sequence). V lost 4 bases and J 2 bases, leaving 21 bases between the germline ends. The CDR3 has 17 amino acids. Here the CDR3 reads CASSSPRGTALAYEQYF. The CDR3 nucleotides are TGTGCCAGCAGCTCGCCCCGGGGGACAGCACTAGCCTACGAGCAGTACTTC.

The chain uses TRBV20-1 and TRBJ2-3; D not resolved. CDR3 length: 12 residues. The V gene's germline CDR1 is DFQATT and CDR2 SNEGSKA (reference sequence). CDR3 in DNA: TGCAGCCCCCGATGGCACGCAGATACGCAGTATTTT. Translated: CSPRWHADTQYF.